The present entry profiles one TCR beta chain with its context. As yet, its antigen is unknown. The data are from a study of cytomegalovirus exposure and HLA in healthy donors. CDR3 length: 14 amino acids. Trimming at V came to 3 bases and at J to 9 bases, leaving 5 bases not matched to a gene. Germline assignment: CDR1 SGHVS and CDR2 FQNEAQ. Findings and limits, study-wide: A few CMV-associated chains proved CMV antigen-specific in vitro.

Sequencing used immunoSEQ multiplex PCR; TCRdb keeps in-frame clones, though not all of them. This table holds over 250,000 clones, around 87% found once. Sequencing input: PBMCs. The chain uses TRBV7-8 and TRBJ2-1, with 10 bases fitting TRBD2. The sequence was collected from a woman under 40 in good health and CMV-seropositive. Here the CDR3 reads CASSFSGGASEQFF. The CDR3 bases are TGTGCCAGCAGCTTCAGCGGGGGGGCGAGTGAGCAGTTCTTC.